These 5 T cell receptor beta chains originate from one sample sequenced in a study of control samples from healthy donors and cancer patients (TCRdb year 2020). The library relied on the immunoSEQ multiplex PCR assay. TCRdb's version of the immuneACCESS table is confined to in-frame rearrangements and falls short of the full clone set. An unresolved V gene accounts for under half of the shortfall where checked; the remainder is of unknown origin. Counted in this sample were 200,000 or so clones; roughly 94% of them appeared once. The ten largest clones add up to over 1.2% of the sample. The sequenced material came from blood. The receptors here all came from a man aged 50 to 60 in good health.

This clone appeared a single time. The rearrangement links TRBV6-5 to TRBJ1-3; no reliable D call. Between the trimmed V and J ends, which lost 4 bases and 0 bases, there was a span of 10 bases. The CDR3 length is 15 residues. Germline lookup yields CDR1 MNHEY and CDR2 SVGAGI. The CDR3 DNA reads TGTGCCAGCAGTTCTCACAGACCCTCTGGAAACACCATATATTTT. This encodes CASSSHRPSGNTIYF.

V usage is TRBV20-1 and J usage is TRBJ1-5, with unresolved D. V lost 3 bases to trimming and J lost 0 bases, with 9 bases between them. The CDR3 has 14 amino acids. Germline V gene data show CDR1 as DFQATT and CDR2 as SNEGSKA (reference sequence). CDR3 bases: TGCAGTGCTAGTAACCGCCGTAGCAATCAGCCCCAGCATTTT. Translated: CSASNRRSNQPQHF.

The V and J genes are TRBV5-8 and TRBJ1-6; D not resolved. The CDR3 is 13 residues long. V lost 4 bases and J lost 13, with 15 bases in between. Looked up from germline, CDR1 is SGHTS and CDR2 is YDEGEE. The CDR3 sequence is CASSRDSWWPLHF. Here the CDR3 DNA reads TGTGCCAGCAGCCGTGATTCATGGTGGCCCCTCCACTTT. Drawing the rest from reference TRBV5-8 and TRBJ1-6, the complete variable domain is EAGVTQSPTHLIKTRGQQATLRCSPISGHTSVYWYQQALGLGLQFLLWYDEGEERNRGNFPPRFSGRQFPNYSSELNVNALELEDSALYLCASSRDSWWPLHFGNGTRLTVT.

The chain has TRBV7-2 and TRBJ2-1; D is undetermined. The V and J ends lost 3 bases and 0 bases respectively, with 12 bases between them. This CDR3 comprises 16 residues. Germline CDR1 and CDR2: SGHTA and FQGNSA. The CDR3 is CASSFAASSSYNEQFF. In DNA form, the CDR3 reads TGTGCCAGCAGCTTCGCCGCATCGAGCTCCTACAATGAGCAGTTCTTC.

The rearrangement uses TRBV6-5 and TRBJ2-6; weak D call: TRBD2 (5 bases). The CDR3 length is 16 residues. Germline CDR1 reads MNHEY; CDR2 reads SVGAGI. Trimming left V 2 bases short and J 6 bases short, with 14 bases between. The CDR3 DNA reads as TGTGCCAGCAGTTACGATCCGCCTCGGGAGGCCAACGTCCTGACTTTC. Amino acid sequence: CASSYDPPREANVLTF.